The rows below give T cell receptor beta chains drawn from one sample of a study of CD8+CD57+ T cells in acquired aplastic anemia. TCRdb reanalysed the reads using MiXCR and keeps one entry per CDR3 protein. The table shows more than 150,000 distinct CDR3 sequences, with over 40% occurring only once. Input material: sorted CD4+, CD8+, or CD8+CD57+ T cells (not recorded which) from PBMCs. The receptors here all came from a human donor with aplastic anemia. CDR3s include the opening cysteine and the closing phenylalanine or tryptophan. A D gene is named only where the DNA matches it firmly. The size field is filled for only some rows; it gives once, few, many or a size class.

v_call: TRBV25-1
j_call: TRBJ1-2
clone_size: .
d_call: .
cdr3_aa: CASSVGVPLAGPDGYTF
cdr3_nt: TGTGCCAGCAGCGTTGGGGTTCCCCTTGCAGGTCCGGATGGCTACACCTTC

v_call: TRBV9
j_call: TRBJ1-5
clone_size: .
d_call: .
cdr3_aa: CASSGRGHNQPQHF
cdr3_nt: TGTGCCAGCAGCGGACGGGGACACAATCAGCCCCAGCATTTT

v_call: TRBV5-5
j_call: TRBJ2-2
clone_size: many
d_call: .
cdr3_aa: CASNLQGVGELFF
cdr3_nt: TGTGCCAGCAACCTTCAGGGCGTCGGGGAGCTGTTTTTT

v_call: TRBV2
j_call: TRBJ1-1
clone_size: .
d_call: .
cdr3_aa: CASSKDTHMNTEAFF
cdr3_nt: TGTGCCAGCAGTAAGGACACACACATGAACACTGAAGCTTTCTTT

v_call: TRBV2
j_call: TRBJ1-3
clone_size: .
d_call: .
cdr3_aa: CASSETGQGNTIYF
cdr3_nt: TGTGCCAGCAGTGAAACGGGACAAGGAAACACCATATATTTT

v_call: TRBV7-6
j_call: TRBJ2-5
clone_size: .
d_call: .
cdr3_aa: CASSLLVRETQYF
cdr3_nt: TGTGCCAGCAGCCTACTAGTGAGGGAGACCCAGTACTTC

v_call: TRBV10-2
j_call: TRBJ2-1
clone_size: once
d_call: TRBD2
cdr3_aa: CASWTSGRFDEQFF
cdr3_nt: TGCGCCAGTTGGACTAGCGGGAGGTTCGATGAGCAGTTCTTC

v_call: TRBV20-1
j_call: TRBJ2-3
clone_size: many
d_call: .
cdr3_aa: CSALFDSPTDTQYF
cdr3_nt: TGCAGTGCCCTGTTTGACTCCCCCACAGATACGCAGTATTTT

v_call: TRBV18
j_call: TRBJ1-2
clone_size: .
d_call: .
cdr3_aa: CASSLGENYGYTF
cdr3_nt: TGTGCCAGCTCACTCGGGGAGAACTATGGCTACACCTTC

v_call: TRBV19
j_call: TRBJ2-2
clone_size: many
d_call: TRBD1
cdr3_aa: CASIGTANTGELFF
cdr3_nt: TGTGCCAGCATAGGGACAGCGAACACCGGGGAGCTGTTTTTT

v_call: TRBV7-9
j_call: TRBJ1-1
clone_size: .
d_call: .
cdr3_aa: CASSWGGGAGAFF
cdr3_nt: TGTGCCAGCAGCTGGGGGGGTGGCGCTGGGGCTTTCTTT

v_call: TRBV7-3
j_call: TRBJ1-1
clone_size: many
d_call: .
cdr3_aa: CASSLMANTEAFF
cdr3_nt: TGTGCCAGCAGCTTAATGGCGAACACTGAAGCTTTCTTT

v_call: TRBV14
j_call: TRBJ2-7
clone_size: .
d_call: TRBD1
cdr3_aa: CASSHQRGTGDYEQYF
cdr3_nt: TGCGCCAGCAGCCATCAAAGAGGGACAGGCGATTACGAGCAGTACTTC

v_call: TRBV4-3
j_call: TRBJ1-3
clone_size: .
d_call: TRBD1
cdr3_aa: CASSQTPQGNTGNTIYF
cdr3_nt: TGCGCCAGCAGCCAAACCCCACAGGGGAATACTGGAAACACCATATATTTT

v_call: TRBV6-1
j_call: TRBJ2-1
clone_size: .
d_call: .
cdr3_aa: CASSLNTYNEQFF
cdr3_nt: TGTGCCAGCAGCCTAAACACTTACAATGAGCAGTTCTTC

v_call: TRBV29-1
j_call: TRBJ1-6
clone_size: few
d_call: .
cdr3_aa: CRPYDGGSRNSPLHF
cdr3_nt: TGCAGGCCCTATGATGGCGGCAGCCGTAATTCACCCCTCCACTTT

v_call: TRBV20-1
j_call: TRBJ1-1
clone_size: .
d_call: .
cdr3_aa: CSARRQSTNTEAFF
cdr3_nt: TGCAGCGCTAGACGACAGTCGACGAACACTGAAGCTTTCTTT

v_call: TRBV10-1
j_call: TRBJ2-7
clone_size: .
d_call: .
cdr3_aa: CASSESDGTYEQYF
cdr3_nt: TGCGCCAGCAGTGAGTCCGACGGAACCTACGAGCAGTACTTC

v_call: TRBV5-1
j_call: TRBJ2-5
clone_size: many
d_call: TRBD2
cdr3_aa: CASSLVPPQSGGAETQYF
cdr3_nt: TGCGCCAGCAGCTTGGTACCCCCACAAAGCGGGGGGGCAGAGACCCAGTACTTC

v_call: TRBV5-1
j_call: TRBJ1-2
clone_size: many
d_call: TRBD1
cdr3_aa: CASSLASGQASGYTF
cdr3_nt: TGCGCCAGCAGCTTGGCCAGTGGACAGGCAAGTGGCTACACCTTC